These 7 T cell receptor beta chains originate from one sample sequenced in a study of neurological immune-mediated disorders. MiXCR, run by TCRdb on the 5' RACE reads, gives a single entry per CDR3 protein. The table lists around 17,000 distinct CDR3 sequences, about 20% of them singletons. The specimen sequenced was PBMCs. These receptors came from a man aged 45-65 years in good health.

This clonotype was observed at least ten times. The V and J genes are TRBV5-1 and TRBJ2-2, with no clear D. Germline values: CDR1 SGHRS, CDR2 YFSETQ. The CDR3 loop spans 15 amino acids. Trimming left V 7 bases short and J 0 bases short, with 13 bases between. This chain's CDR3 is CASAQNIANTGELFF. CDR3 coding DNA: TGCGCCAGCGCACAGAATATCGCGAACACCGGGGAGCTGTTTTTT.

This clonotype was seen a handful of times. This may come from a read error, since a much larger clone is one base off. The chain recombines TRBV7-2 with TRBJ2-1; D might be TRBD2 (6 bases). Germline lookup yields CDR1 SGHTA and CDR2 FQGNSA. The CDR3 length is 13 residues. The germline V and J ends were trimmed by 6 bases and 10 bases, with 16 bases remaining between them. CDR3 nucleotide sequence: TGTGCCAGCAGGCGGGACCATTTTAGCGAGCAGTTCTTC. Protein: CASRRDHFSEQFF.

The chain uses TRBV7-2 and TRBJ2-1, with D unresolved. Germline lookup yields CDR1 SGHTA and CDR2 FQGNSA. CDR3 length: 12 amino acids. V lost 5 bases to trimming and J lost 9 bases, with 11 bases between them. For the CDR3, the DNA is TGTGCCAGCAGCAGTGACCTGGGTGAGCAGTTCTTC. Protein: CASSSDLGEQFF.

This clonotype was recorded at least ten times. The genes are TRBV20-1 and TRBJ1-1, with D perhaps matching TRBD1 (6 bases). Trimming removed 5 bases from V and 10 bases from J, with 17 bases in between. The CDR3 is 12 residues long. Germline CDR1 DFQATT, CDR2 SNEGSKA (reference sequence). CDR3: CSASRGGRGAFF. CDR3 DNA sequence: TGCAGTGCTTCCCGGGGGGGGCGTGGAGCTTTCTTT.

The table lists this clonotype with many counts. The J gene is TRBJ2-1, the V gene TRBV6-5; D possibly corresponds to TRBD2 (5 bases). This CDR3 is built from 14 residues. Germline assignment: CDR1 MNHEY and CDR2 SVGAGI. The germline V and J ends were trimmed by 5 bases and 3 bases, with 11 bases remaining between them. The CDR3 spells CASSEARDYNEQFF. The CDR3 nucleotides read TGTGCCAGCAGTGAAGCCCGGGACTACAATGAGCAGTTCTTC.

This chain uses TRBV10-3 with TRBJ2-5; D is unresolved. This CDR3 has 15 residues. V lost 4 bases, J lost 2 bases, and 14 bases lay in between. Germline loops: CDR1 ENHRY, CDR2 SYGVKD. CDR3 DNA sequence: TGTGCCATCAGTGGAGGCGGCAGTCAACAAGAGACCCAGTACTTC. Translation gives CAISGGGSQQETQYF.

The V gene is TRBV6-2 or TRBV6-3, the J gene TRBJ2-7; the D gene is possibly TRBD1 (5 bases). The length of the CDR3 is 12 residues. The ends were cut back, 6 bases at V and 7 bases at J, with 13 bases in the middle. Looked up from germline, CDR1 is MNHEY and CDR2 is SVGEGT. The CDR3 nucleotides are TGTGCCAGCAGCCGACTGCCAGGGGAGCAGTACTTC. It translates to CASSRLPGEQYF.